A selection of T cell receptor beta chains follows, all from one sample in a study of cytomegalovirus exposure and HLA in healthy donors. Measured with immunoSEQ multiplex PCR; TCRdb has only the in-frame clones, and not every one. The data hold about 110,000 clones, with 78% observed a single time. Sequences were obtained from PBMCs. Receptors were obtained from a woman aged 25 to 39 in good health and CMV-seronegative. CDR3s include the opening cysteine and the closing phenylalanine or tryptophan. D genes are given only for firm matches. Size tells how often a clone was seen (once, few, many) or the class of an expanded clone, and some rows leave it out.

d_call clone_size j_call v_call cdr3_aa cdr3_nt
TRBD1 . TRBJ1-5 TRBV5-1 CASSTNTWTGPNQPQHF TGCGCCAGCAGCACGAACACCTGGACAGGTCCCAATCAGCCCCAGCATTTT
. . TRBJ1-2 TRBV5-4 CASSPGSQDRSYGYTF TGTGCCAGCAGCCCGGGGTCCCAAGACAGGAGCTATGGCTACACCTTC
. . TRBJ2-7 TRBV5-6 CASSSRGKGNEQYF TGTGCCAGCAGCTCCCGCGGGAAGGGCAACGAGCAGTACTTC
TRBD1 . TRBJ2-1 TRBV29-1 CSATTGDGLGQFF TGCAGCGCAACTACAGGGGACGGGCTGGGGCAGTTCTTC
. . TRBJ2-3 TRBV6-5 CASSLGATDTQYF TGTGCCAGCAGTTTGGGGGCGACAGATACGCAGTATTTT
TRBD1 once TRBJ1-5 TRBV6-5 CASRRTGEGPQHF TGTGCCAGCAGGCGGACAGGGGAAGGGCCCCAGCATTTT
TRBD1 few TRBJ2-7 TRBV28 CASSRDRVRAYEQYF TGTGCCAGCAGCCGAGACAGGGTTAGAGCCTACGAGCAGTACTTC
. once TRBJ1-2 TRBV11-2 CASSPNSLLYASYTF TGTGCCAGCAGCCCGAACAGCCTCCTCTATGCGAGCTACACCTTC
. few TRBJ1-1 TRBV4-3 CASSLDRRGGEAFF TGCGCCAGCAGCCTCGACAGGCGAGGGGGTGAAGCTTTCTTT
. few TRBJ1-2 TRBV28 CASSFGSHGYTF TGTGCCAGCAGCTTTGGCAGTCATGGCTACACCTTC
TRBD2 few TRBJ2-7 TRBV6-1 CASREASGSIYEQYF TGTGCCAGCAGGGAAGCTAGCGGGAGTATCTACGAGCAGTACTTC
TRBD1 . TRBJ1-1 TRBV6-5 CASSQDRDRGTEAFF TGTGCCAGCAGCCAGGACCGGGACAGGGGTACTGAAGCTTTCTTT
. . TRBJ2-4 TRBV9 CASSVSLEEFGIQYF TGTGCCAGCAGCGTGAGTTTAGAGGAGTTTGGCATTCAGTACTTC
TRBD1 . TRBJ2-1 TRBV27 CASSKPGQGGFF TGTGCCAGCAGTAAACCGGGACAGGGGGGCTTCTTC
TRBD2 . TRBJ2-1 TRBV7-8 CASSPSDAGGWGEQFF TGTGCCAGCAGCCCAAGTGACGCGGGAGGTTGGGGTGAGCAGTTCTTC
. . TRBJ1-1 TRBV27 CASTFGGLAEAFF TGTGCCAGCACTTTCGGGGGGCTTGCTGAAGCTTTCTTT
. . TRBJ1-1 TRBV4-3 CASSQDRRGYTEAFF TGCGCCAGCAGCCAAGATCGGCGGGGGTACACTGAAGCTTTCTTT
. . TRBJ2-5 TRBV4-2 CASSRRLNQETQYF TGTGCCAGCAGCCGGCGGTTAAATCAAGAGACCCAGTACTTC